These 2 T cell receptor beta chains were sequenced from one sample in a study of blood T cell repertoires in COVID-19. Here immunoSEQ multiplex PCR was the method, and the copy in TCRdb shows in-frame clones only, minus some. Among 250,000 to 300,000 clones, around 90% were seen once, and the ten largest hold around 2%. The sample comprised PBMCs or T cells enriched from blood (not recorded which). The receptor set was obtained from a woman aged 60-75 years in a cohort exposed to, infected with or recovered from COVID-19 (not recorded which).

The chain uses TRBV10-2 and TRBJ2-2; unclear D gene. The germline V gene has CDR1 WSHSY and CDR2 SAAADI. The V and J ends lost 4 bases and 7 bases respectively, with 10 bases between them. The CDR3 runs to 13 residues. CDR3 DNA: TGCGCCAGCAGTGTAGCCACGGTCGGGGAGCTGTTTTTT. This codes for CASSVATVGELFF.

This rearrangement joins TRBV21-1 to TRBJ1-3; the table's D call, TRBD1, was not checked against the DNA. TRBV21-1 corresponds to a pseudogene. The CDR3 runs to 15 residues. This CDR3 reads CASSGQRDTGNTIYF. CDR3 bases: TGTGCCAGCAGCGGACAGAGAGACACTGGAAACACCATATATTTT.